Each of the 9 T cell receptor beta chains below was sequenced from the same sample in a study of OX40 agonist ivuxolimab in advanced cancers. The table came from immunoSEQ multiplex PCR; TCRdb's copy has only in-frame clones and leaves some out. Among 35,000 to 40,000 clones listed, about 90% were seen once. The material sequenced was CD4+ or CD8+ T cells sorted from blood, taken in a trial of the OX40 agonist ivuxolimab. These TCRs come from an adult with an advanced solid tumor such as melanoma, head and neck, liver or kidney cancer.

The genes are TRBV19 and TRBJ1-5, with D possibly matching TRBD1 (5 bases). CDR1 and CDR2 from the germline V gene are LNHDA and SQIVND (reference sequence). V lost 3 bases, J lost 6 bases, and 9 bases lay in between. This CDR3 comprises 13 residues. CDR3 coding DNA: TGTGCCAGTAGTATTTGGGGCGGTCAGCCCCAGCATTTT. This codes for CASSIWGGQPQHF.

This chain connects TRBV19 to TRBJ2-7; TRBD2 matches 10 bases. With V trimmed by 5 bases and J by 0 bases, 7 bases remained unmatched. The CDR3 is 16 amino acids. CDR1 and CDR2 (germline): LNHDA, SQIVND (reference sequence). CDR3 coding DNA: TGTGCCAGTAGTTTCGAACTAGCGGGGAGCTCCTACGAGCAGTACTTC. It is translated as CASSFELAGSSYEQYF.

The gene calls are TRBV2 and TRBJ1-4; D not certain. This CDR3 has 15 amino acids. Germline assignment: CDR1 SNHLY and CDR2 FYNNEI. V was trimmed by 5 bases and J by 3 bases, leaving 13 bases between them. CDR3 sequence reads: CASSQVGEANEKLFF. In DNA, the CDR3 is TGTGCCAGCAGTCAAGTGGGTGAAGCTAATGAAAAACTGTTTTTT.

The chain employs TRBV7-2 and TRBJ1-5; D ambiguous. The CDR3 length is 14 residues. CDR1 is SGHTA, CDR2 FQGNSA, per germline. Trimming left V 3 bases short and J 6 bases short, with 12 bases between. CDR3 in DNA: TGTGCCAGCAGCTTCTTACGCCGGGGTCAGCCCCAGCATTTT. Its translation: CASSFLRRGQPQHF.

The V gene is TRBV6-5, the J gene TRBJ2-2; D is uncertain. CDR3 size: 16 residues. V lost 1 base to trimming and J lost 2 bases, with 11 bases between them. Germline loops: CDR1 MNHEY, CDR2 SVGAGI. The CDR3 DNA follows: TGTGCCAGCAGTTACTATAGGGCAGCTAACACCGGGGAGCTGTTTTTT. Translated, it gives CASSYYRAANTGELFF.

The chain combines TRBV7-6 with TRBJ2-1, with a possible D match to TRBD2 (7 bases). This CDR3 region has 19 residues. CDR1 SGHVS and CDR2 FNYEAQ come from the germline V gene. V lost 0 bases and J lost 2, with 20 bases in between. The CDR3 DNA reads TGTGCCAGCAGCTTAGCGCCTTACCCAGGGGAGGGCCCCTACAATGAGCAGTTCTTC. It translates to CASSLAPYPGEGPYNEQFF.

The J gene is TRBJ2-5, the V gene TRBV27; D gene ambiguous. The V gene lost 6 bases and the J gene lost 3 bases, with 14 bases spanning the gap. This CDR3 has 14 residues. Germline-derived CDR1 and CDR2 are MNHEY and SMNVEV (reference sequence). CDR3 amino acids: CASSFTRDEETQYF. Here the CDR3 DNA reads TGTGCCAGCAGCTTTACTCGCGATGAAGAGACCCAGTACTTC.

The chain links TRBV5-1 to TRBJ1-1; a weak D match, TRBD1 (6 bases). Germline V CDR1 and CDR2: SGHRS, YFSETQ. This CDR3 is 17 amino acids long. Trimming shortened V by 4 bases and J by 1 base, and 20 bases separated the two germline ends. The DNA for the CDR3 is TGCGCCAGCAGCCTCACAGGGATGGGTACTACGAACACTGAAGCTTTCTTT. Amino acids: CASSLTGMGTTNTEAFF. Combining the CDR3 with reference TRBV5-1 and TRBJ1-1 gives the whole variable domain KAGVTQTPRYLIKTRGQQVTLSCSPISGHRSVSWYQQTPGQGLQFLFEYFSETQRNKGNFPGRFSGRQFSNSRSEMNVSTLELGDSALYLCASSLTGMGTTNTEAFFGQGTRLTVV.

The chain is built from TRBV11-2 and TRBJ2-5; D is possibly TRBD1 or TRBD2 (6 bases each). The CDR3 spans 16 residues. The V gene lost 8 bases and the J gene lost 5 bases, with 24 bases spanning the gap. Germline V lookup: CDR1 SGHAT, CDR2 FQNNGV. CDR3 loop: CASSRGALGRGETQYF. CDR3 coding DNA: TGTGCCAGCTCAAGGGGGGCACTCGGCAGAGGGGAGACCCAGTACTTC.